In its sample, the clone carrying this T cell receptor (beta chain) was seen a few times. These data are taken from a study of CD8 T cells in ankylosing spondylitis. MiXCR, run by TCRdb on the 5' RACE reads, gives a single entry per CDR3 protein. The sample includes approximately 300,000 distinct CDR3 sequences, around 21% of them seen just once. The CDR3 contains 16 residues. Germline values: CDR1 SGHTA, CDR2 FQGNSA. V gave up 4 bases and J gave up 4 bases, with 17 bases separating them. This TCR derives from a female donor with ankylosing spondylitis or in good health (not recorded which). The sample consisted of blood, either unsorted or a sorted T cell fraction (not recorded which). The chain uses TRBV7-2 and TRBJ2-1; D gene uncertain. The chain's CDR3 is CASSSRSSLGYNEQFF. The CDR3 DNA reads TGTGCCAGCAGCTCTCGTAGTAGTCTTGGATACAATGAGCAGTTCTTC. The full variable domain, completed using reference TRBV7-2 and TRBJ2-1, is GAGVSQSPSNKVTEKGKDVELRCDPISGHTALYWYRQSLGQGLEFLIYFQGNSAPDKSGLPSDRFSAERTGGSVSTLTIQRTQQEDSAVYLCASSSRSSLGYNEQFFGPGTRLTVL.